This T cell receptor (beta chain) was sequenced for a study of cytomegalovirus exposure and HLA in healthy donors. Overall study results and limits: A few chains tied to CMV proved CMV antigen-specific in vitro. DRB1 showed the most TCR associations and HLA-C the fewest in a later analysis, as rates varied by HLA locus.

Every donor was a healthy person donating bone marrow. This CDR3 is 18 amino acids long. After removal of 0 bases from V and 5 bases from J, the junction contained 13 bases not matched to a gene. The V gene's germline CDR1 is LNHDA and CDR2 SQIVND (reference sequence). Primers: 60 Vbeta forward and 13 Jbeta reverse. Repertoires were generated with immunoSEQ multiplex PCR, while TCRdb's copy carries only in-frame clones and drops some. The profile shows about 150,000 clones, 80% of them singletons. As to this clone: No antigen is known for it.

The sequence derives from a young man in good health and CMV-seropositive. The chain employs TRBV19 and TRBJ1-2; 9 bases map to TRBD1. Sequenced: PBMCs. CDR3 DNA sequence: TGTGCCAGTAGTATAGATCCGGGACAGGGATCTAATATTTATGGCTACACCTTC. Its translation: CASSIDPGQGSNIYGYTF.